One sample yielded the 10 T cell receptor beta chains listed below, sequenced in a study of Ad26.COV2.S vaccination and SARS-CoV-2 variants. Clones were read by immunoSEQ multiplex PCR, and TCRdb kept only the in-frame ones, dropping some. The sample lists about 320,000 clones, more than 70% occurring once. Noted treatment: around 19 received Ad26.COV2.S at low or high dose, single or two shots; roughly five received placebo; per-sample allocation not given. Following the first vaccine or placebo injection, samples were taken on day 63. The sample was peripheral blood, taken in a trial of Ad26.COV2.S vaccine versus placebo. These receptor sequences come from a person aged 18-60 years who received the Ad26.COV2.S COVID-19 vaccine or a placebo.

The chain links TRBV20-1 to TRBJ1-3; D is undetermined. Germline-derived CDR1 and CDR2 are DFQATT and SNEGSKA (reference sequence). Trimming cost V 3 bases and J 2 bases, with 11 bases left between them. This CDR3 is 14 amino acids long. CDR3 nucleotides: TGCAGTGCTAGTCCGCAATCCCCTGGAAACACCATATATTTT. Translation gives CSASPQSPGNTIYF.

V and J are TRBV30 and TRBJ2-1, with D hard to call. Germline V CDR1 and CDR2: GTSNPN, SVGIG (reference sequence). The CDR3 extends over 15 amino acids. With 2 bases removed from V and 6 bases from J, the gap between germline ends came to 17 bases. The CDR3 loop is CAWSNQEVGSNEQFF. For the CDR3, the DNA is TGTGCCTGGAGTAACCAAGAGGTTGGTAGCAATGAGCAGTTCTTC.

V usage is TRBV6-5 and J usage is TRBJ1-2; tentatively, D is TRBD1 (6 bases). The V and J ends lost 6 bases and 1 base respectively, with 9 bases between them. The CDR3 loop spans 13 amino acids. Germline-derived CDR1 and CDR2 are MNHEY and SVGAGI. CDR3: CASRLRGNYGYTF. Here the CDR3 DNA reads TGTGCCAGCAGGCTCAGGGGTAACTATGGCTACACCTTC.

This chain's CDR3 is CASSYGGRLNTEAFF. CDR3 coding DNA: TGTGCCAGCAGCTATGGCGGTAGATTGAACACTGAAGCTTTCTTT. V and J are TRBV7-8 and TRBJ1-1; the D is unclear. The germline V gene encodes CDR1 SGHVS and CDR2 FQNEAQ. Trimming pared 4 bases from V and 0 bases from J, leaving 12 bases between. This CDR3 has 15 residues.

The CDR3, as DNA: TGTGCCAGCAGCTTAGGGGCAGGTAAGGGAAATCAGCCCCAGCATTTT. It is translated as CASSLGAGKGNQPQHF. The rearrangement uses TRBV7-6 and TRBJ1-5; no reliable D call. The germline V and J ends were trimmed by 1 base and 4 bases, with 14 bases remaining between them. The CDR3 sequence is 16 residues long. Per germline, CDR1 SGHVS and CDR2 FNYEAQ.

The rearrangement uses TRBV5-4 and TRBJ2-1; 9 bases line up with TRBD2. The CDR3 length is 16 residues. Germline CDR1 and CDR2: SGHNT and YYREEE (reference sequence). Trimming cost V 0 bases and J 4 bases; bases outside gene matches: 5. CDR3 residues: CASSLVSGGPYNEQFF. The CDR3 nucleotides are TGTGCCAGCAGCTTGGTAAGCGGGGGGCCTTACAATGAGCAGTTCTTC.

V usage is TRBV5-1 and J usage is TRBJ1-2, with TRBD1 identical over 8 bases. Germline V lookup: CDR1 SGHRS, CDR2 YFSETQ. There are 15 residues in the CDR3. V lost 0 bases, J lost 7 bases, and 8 bases stayed unmatched. CDR3 loop: CASSLVPGGSSGYTF. The CDR3 nucleotides read TGCGCCAGCAGCTTGGTACCAGGGGGCAGTAGTGGCTACACCTTC.

This sequence joins TRBV6-5 and TRBJ1-3; D gene unclear. V lost 8 bases, J lost 0 bases, and 14 bases lay in between. The germline V gene encodes CDR1 MNHEY and CDR2 SVGAGI. This CDR3 is 15 amino acids long. CDR3 loop: CASGPRRPSGNTIYF. Here the CDR3 DNA reads TGTGCCAGCGGTCCAAGACGGCCCTCTGGAAACACCATATATTTT.

DNA for the CDR3: TGTGCCAGTAGTAGTAGACTAGCGGGGGCATTAAATGAGCAGTTCTTC. Residues: CASSSRLAGALNEQFF. This chain links TRBV19 with TRBJ2-1; TRBD2 agrees at 12 bases. Germline CDR1 and CDR2: LNHDA and SQIVND (reference sequence). The CDR3 has 16 residues. After removal of 4 bases from V and 7 bases from J, the junction contained 8 bases not matched to a gene.

V is TRBV10-2 and J is TRBJ1-2; D remains ambiguous. The CDR3 extends over 12 amino acids. CDR1 is WSHSY, CDR2 SAAADI, per germline. Trimming pared 9 bases from V and 1 base from J, leaving 9 bases between. This CDR3 is CARYSDNYGYTF. CDR3 nucleotides: TGCGCCAGGTATTCGGATAACTATGGCTACACCTTC.